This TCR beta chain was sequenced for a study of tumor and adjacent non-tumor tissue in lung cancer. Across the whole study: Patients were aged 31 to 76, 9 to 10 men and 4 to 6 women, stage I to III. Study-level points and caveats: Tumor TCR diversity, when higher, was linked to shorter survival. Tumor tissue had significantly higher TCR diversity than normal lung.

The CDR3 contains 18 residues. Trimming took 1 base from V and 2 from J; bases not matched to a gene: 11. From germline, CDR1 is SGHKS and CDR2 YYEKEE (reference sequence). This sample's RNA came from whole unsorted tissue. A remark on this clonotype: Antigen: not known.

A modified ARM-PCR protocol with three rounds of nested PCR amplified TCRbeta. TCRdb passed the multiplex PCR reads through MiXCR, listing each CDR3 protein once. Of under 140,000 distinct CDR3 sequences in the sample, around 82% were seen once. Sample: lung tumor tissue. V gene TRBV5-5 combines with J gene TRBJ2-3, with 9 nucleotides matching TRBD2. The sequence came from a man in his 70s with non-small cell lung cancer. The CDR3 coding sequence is TGTGCCAGCAGCTTGTATTCTCTCGCGGGGGGGCTCACAGATACGCAGTATTTT. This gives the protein CASSLYSLAGGLTDTQYF.